Below, 27 T cell receptor beta chains from the same sample are listed, as sequenced in a study of blood T cell repertoires in COVID-19. Here immunoSEQ multiplex PCR was the method, and the copy in TCRdb shows in-frame clones only, minus some. The table records 150,000 to 200,000 clones, over 75% of them present only once. Sequencing used peripheral blood. The receptors stem from a woman aged 80 or over with active or convalescent COVID-19.

The chain uses TRBV19 and TRBJ1-2; possible D gene TRBD1, 6 bases. There are 18 residues in the CDR3. Germline values: CDR1 LNHDA, CDR2 SQIVND (reference sequence). V shed 3 bases and J shed 1 base, with 21 bases lying between them. CDR3: CASSIYGTPLHDNYGYTF. CDR3 DNA: TGTGCCAGTAGTATTTATGGGACACCTCTACACGATAACTATGGCTACACCTTC.

The chain has TRBV28 and TRBJ2-3; weak D call: TRBD2 (6 bases). CDR3 size: 14 residues. With 5 bases removed from V and 3 bases from J, the gap between germline ends came to 12 bases. Germline-derived CDR1 and CDR2 are MDHEN and SYDVKM. The CDR3 reads CASSPGDLTDTQYF. DNA of the CDR3: TGTGCCAGCAGTCCGGGGGATTTGACAGATACGCAGTATTTT.

This clone was observed a handful of times. Additional DNA sequences in this sample encode the identical CDR3. This chain joins TRBV5-1 and TRBJ1-2, with D unclear. The V end was cut by 1 base, the J end by 3 bases, with 7 bases between. Germline values: CDR1 SGHRS, CDR2 YFSETQ. This CDR3 spans 13 amino acids. CDR3 sequence reads: CASSLPGDYGYTF. CDR3 in DNA: TGCGCCAGCAGCTTGCCAGGTGACTATGGCTACACCTTC.

The rearrangement links TRBV28 to TRBJ2-7, with a tentative D call TRBD1 (6 bases). Trimming took off 10 bases at V and 5 bases at J, with 18 bases between the two ends. This CDR3 comprises 13 residues. Germline V gene lookup returns CDR1 MDHEN and CDR2 SYDVKM. CDR3 in amino acids: CATLGTGFDEQYF. The CDR3 DNA reads as TGTGCCACCCTTGGAACAGGGTTCGACGAGCAGTACTTC.

V and J are TRBV7-2 and TRBJ2-7; TRBD2 matches at 11 bases. Germline lookup yields CDR1 SGHTA and CDR2 FQGNSA. J lost 3 bases, V lost 5 bases, and 6 bases had no gene match. CDR3 length: 15 residues. CDR3: CASSKGLAVNYEQYF. The CDR3 DNA is TGTGCCAGCAGCAAGGGACTAGCGGTTAACTACGAGCAGTACTTC.

The V gene is TRBV14, the J gene TRBJ1-1, with TRBD1 identical over 7 bases. Germline CDR1 reads SGHDN; CDR2 reads FVKESK. CDR3 length: 14 residues. V gave up 6 bases and J gave up 6 bases; unmatched junction bases: 10. The CDR3 loop is CASRITTGQSEAFF. CDR3 nucleotides: TGTGCCAGCAGAATAACGACAGGGCAGTCTGAAGCTTTCTTT.

V gene TRBV5-1 combines with J gene TRBJ1-1; D is possibly TRBD1 (6 bases). The CDR3 sequence is 14 residues long. V was cut by 5 bases and J by 3 bases, with 14 bases left in between. CDR1 is SGHRS and CDR2 is YFSETQ in the germline V gene. The CDR3: CASSIQGTDTEAFF. The CDR3 DNA is TGCGCCAGCAGTATACAGGGCACGGACACTGAAGCTTTCTTT.

V gene TRBV27 combines with J gene TRBJ2-1; TRBD2 matches 10 bases. Germline V lookup: CDR1 MNHEY, CDR2 SMNVEV (reference sequence). The CDR3 runs to 14 residues. V was clipped by 5 bases and J by 8 bases; unmatched bases: 6. CDR3: CASSPAGGFDEQFF. In DNA form, the CDR3 reads TGTGCCAGCAGTCCAGCGGGGGGGTTTGATGAGCAGTTCTTC.

The J gene is TRBJ2-3, the V gene TRBV4-2; TRBD2 matches at 8 bases. Germline-derived CDR1 and CDR2 are LGHNA and YNFKEQ. The V and J ends lost 3 bases and 5 bases, in that order; junction bases with no gene match: 10. The CDR3 has 16 residues. The CDR3 spells CASSHDPGLVGDTQYF. The DNA of the CDR3 is TGTGCCAGCAGCCATGATCCGGGACTAGTAGGAGATACGCAGTATTTT.

The gene calls are TRBV28 and TRBJ1-1; 8 bases line up with TRBD1. The CDR3 has 13 residues. V lost 8 bases and J lost 6; bases outside the gene matches: 8. CDR1 and CDR2 (germline): MDHEN, SYDVKM. CDR3 loop: CASHGQGWAEAFF. CDR3 in DNA: TGTGCCAGCCACGGACAGGGATGGGCTGAAGCTTTCTTT.

The chain employs TRBV3-1 (or the pseudogene TRBV3-2) and TRBJ2-3; TRBD2 agrees at 8 bases. Germline V gives CDR1 LGHDT, CDR2 YNNKEL (reference sequence). Trimming removed 4 bases from V and 5 bases from J; junction bases left unmatched: 11. This CDR3 is 16 amino acids long. CDR3 coding DNA: TGTGCCAGCAGCCCCCACTCGGGGGGGCCTGGAGATACGCAGTATTTT. Amino acids: CASSPHSGGPGDTQYF.

V is TRBV3-1 (or the pseudogene TRBV3-2) and J is TRBJ2-3, with D perhaps matching TRBD1 (6 bases). Germline CDR1 is LGHDT and CDR2 is YNNKEL (reference sequence). The CDR3 covers 15 residues. Between the trimmed V and J ends, which lost 1 base and 0 bases, there was a span of 8 bases. CDR3 sequence (DNA): TGTGCCAGCAGCCAAGGCGGACAGAGCACAGATACGCAGTATTTT. Amino acids: CASSQGGQSTDTQYF.

The genes are TRBV19 and TRBJ1-4; 9 bases map to TRBD1. Germline V gives CDR1 LNHDA, CDR2 SQIVND (reference sequence). With V trimmed by 7 bases and J by 2 bases, 8 bases remained unmatched. The length of the CDR3 is 16 residues. CDR3 bases: TGTGCCAGTACAAATCCCACAGGGGGCACTAATGAAAAACTGTTTTTT. It yields the protein CASTNPTGGTNEKLFF.

This clone was recorded only once. V and J are TRBV4-1 and TRBJ2-5; tentatively, D is TRBD2 (5 bases). The CDR3 consists of 15 residues. Per germline, CDR1 MGHRA and CDR2 YSYEKL. The V end lost 2 bases, the J end lost 5 bases, and 15 bases lay between the germline ends. The CDR3 sequence: CASSQRGVSLETQYF. The CDR3 coding sequence is TGCGCCAGCAGCCAACGGGGTGTTAGCCTGGAGACCCAGTACTTC.

V gene TRBV3-1 (or the pseudogene TRBV3-2) combines with J gene TRBJ1-5; 8 bases fit TRBD1. CDR1 is LGHDT and CDR2 is YNNKEL in the germline V gene (reference sequence). V was clipped by 4 bases and J by 4 bases; unmatched bases: 6. CDR3 length: 15 amino acids. This chain's CDR3 is CASSRGTGGNQPQHF. In DNA, the CDR3 is TGTGCCAGCAGCCGAGGGACAGGAGGGAATCAGCCCCAGCATTTT.

This clone was recorded a few times. This chain connects TRBV7-9 to TRBJ2-2, with D perhaps TRBD1 (6 bases). Trimming removed 1 base at V and 1 base at J, with 19 bases between. This CDR3 is 19 amino acids long. The V gene's germline CDR1 is SEHNR and CDR2 FQNEAQ (reference sequence). CDR3 amino acids: CASSLVAFSGTQNTGELFF. CDR3 nucleotides: TGTGCCAGCAGCTTAGTAGCTTTCTCCGGGACACAGAACACCGGGGAGCTGTTTTTT.

The V call is TRBV11-3, the J call TRBJ2-7; 7 bases match TRBD1. The CDR3 has 14 residues. Germline CDR1 SGHNT, CDR2 YENEEA. The CDR3 region is CASSLGPGTEAPQV. The CDR3 DNA reads TGTGCCAGCAGCTTGGGCCCGGGGACAGAGGCTCCTCAGGTA.

This sequence joins TRBV7-2 and TRBJ1-5; 8 bases match TRBD1. The CDR3 runs to 14 residues. Germline V gives CDR1 SGHTA, CDR2 FQGNSA. J lost 4 bases, V lost 4 bases, and 3 bases had no gene match. The CDR3 DNA sequence: TGTGCCAGCAGCTCCAGGACAGGGAATCAGCCCCAGCATTTT. This translates into CASSSRTGNQPQHF.

The V call is TRBV5-6, the J call TRBJ2-5; 9 nucleotides align to TRBD2. V dropped 6 bases and J dropped 4; count of bases not matched to a gene: 16. Germline loops: CDR1 SGHDT, CDR2 YYEEEE. The CDR3 is made up of 17 amino acids. This CDR3 reads CASNPLAGAQLGETQYF. CDR3 DNA sequence: TGTGCCAGCAACCCTTTAGCGGGGGCCCAGTTAGGAGAGACCCAGTACTTC.

The chain employs TRBV5-1 and TRBJ2-3; 8 bases align to TRBD1. The germline CDR1 and CDR2 sequences are SGHRS and YFSETQ. The CDR3 runs to 15 residues. The V gene end was trimmed by 4 bases and the J gene end by 1 base; junction bases not matched to a gene: 5. CDR3 sequence reads: CASSPMTGGTDTQYF. For the CDR3, the DNA is TGCGCCAGCAGCCCTATGACAGGGGGCACAGATACGCAGTATTTT.

CDR3 sequence: CASSTTRQGYGYTF. DNA for the CDR3: TGTGCCAGTAGTACCACTAGACAGGGCTATGGCTACACCTTC. The rearrangement uses TRBV19 and TRBJ1-2; 7 positions match TRBD1. Germline loops: CDR1 LNHDA, CDR2 SQIVND (reference sequence). CDR3 length: 14 amino acids. J was trimmed by 4 bases and V by 4 bases; bases with no gene match: 6.

The V gene is TRBV7-2, the J gene TRBJ2-5; TRBD1 matches 7 bases. The CDR3 covers 13 residues. The germline V gene encodes CDR1 SGHTA and CDR2 FQGNSA. V gave up 7 bases and J gave up 3 bases; unmatched junction bases: 5. This CDR3 is CASTGDRKETQYF. The CDR3 DNA follows: TGTGCCAGCACCGGGGACAGAAAAGAGACCCAGTACTTC.

This clone showed up just a few times. The chain carries TRBV27 and TRBJ1-5, with D hard to call. CDR1 is MNHEY, CDR2 SMNVEV, per germline (reference sequence). Trimming shortened V by 6 bases and J by 2 bases, and 5 bases separated the two germline ends. The CDR3 sequence is 12 residues long. The CDR3 is CASSRGNQPQHF. CDR3 bases: TGTGCCAGCAGCCGGGGCAATCAGCCCCAGCATTTT.

This chain links TRBV24-1 with TRBJ2-3, with 8 bases lining up with TRBD2. Unmatched junction bases numbered 8, after V lost 7 bases and J lost 3 bases. The CDR3 spans 15 residues. Per the germline V gene, CDR1 is KGHDR and CDR2 is SFDVKD. Written as DNA, the CDR3 is TGTGCCACCAGCGGGGGGGCTGGTGGTACAGATACGCAGTATTTT. This sequence encodes CATSGGAGGTDTQYF.

The V call is TRBV7-2, the J call TRBJ1-2; D not certain. Germline CDR1 SGHTA, CDR2 FQGNSA. The CDR3 is 11 amino acids. The V and J ends lost 3 bases and 4 bases respectively, with 3 bases between them. The CDR3 spells CASSFIYGYTF. For the CDR3, the DNA is TGTGCCAGCAGCTTCATCTATGGCTACACCTTC.

The chain is built from TRBV19 and TRBJ1-2, with 7 positions matching TRBD1. This CDR3 comprises 13 residues. The V gene's germline CDR1 is LNHDA and CDR2 SQIVND (reference sequence). Losses at the gene ends were 6 bases for V and 8 bases for J; bases not matched to a gene: 9. This CDR3 is CASRLGQVGGYTF. The CDR3 DNA follows: TGTGCCAGTAGACTCGGACAGGTTGGGGGCTACACCTTC.

Remarks on this clone: The same CDR3 also results from other DNA sequences found in this sample. The chain recombines TRBV4-1 with TRBJ2-5; TRBD2 might be the D (7 bases). This CDR3 is built from 14 residues. V was trimmed by 1 base and J by 5 bases, leaving 11 bases between them. From germline, CDR1 is MGHRA and CDR2 YSYEKL. CDR3 DNA sequence: TGCGCCAGCAGCCAAGTAGGGGGGGGTGAGACCCAGTACTTC. The encoded protein is CASSQVGGGETQYF.